This T cell receptor beta chain was observed in a study of CD8+ T cells in alopecia areata. Findings and caveats of the study: Scalp repertoires also include resident alphabeta T cells from normal skin. Across lesional scalp, and particularly alopecia totalis/universalis, clonality surpassed that of normal scalp.

V lost 3 bases to trimming and J lost 2 bases, with 8 bases between them. The CDR3 has 13 residues. Germline CDR1 and CDR2: MDHEN and SYDVKM. As for this clone: The antigen is not known.

The sequencing template was cDNA reverse transcribed from extracted RNA. Sequencing was performed with immunoSEQ multiplex PCR; in TCRdb, only in-frame clones are kept and a portion is missing. The sample has roughly 30,000 clones, approximately 65% seen once; the top ten hold 18%. Sorted out of PBMCs were CD4+ T cells and CD8+ T cells. This clonotype was obtained from a human donor with alopecia areata. Specimen: NKG2D-high CD8+ T cells sorted from blood. This rearrangement joins TRBV28 to TRBJ2-7; no firm D call. The CDR3 nucleotides are TGTGCCAGCAGTTTGGTTACCACCTACGAGCAGTACTTC. This translates into CASSLVTTYEQYF.